This TCR beta chain was identified during a study of PD-L1 blockade in urothelial cancer. V was pared by 4 bases and J by 3 bases, with 5 bases of the junction left unmatched. The CDR3 spans 14 residues. From germline, CDR1 is SGHVS and CDR2 FQNEAQ. Profiling relied on immunoSEQ multiplex PCR, and the TCRdb table lists in-frame clones only, not all of them. Of about 29,000 clones in the sample, 70% to 90% were seen once. This clone was recorded once. This chain links TRBV7-8 with TRBJ2-7; TRBD1 matches 8 bases. The receptor comes from a man aged 50-60 years with urothelial cancer. The source material was PBMCs, sampled around atezolizumab (anti-PD-L1) treatment. The CDR3 protein is CASSSQGVHYEQYF. CDR3 DNA: TGTGCCAGCAGCTCACAGGGGGTGCACTACGAGCAGTACTTC.